This passage covers 10 T cell receptor beta chains from one sample sequenced in a study of cytomegalovirus exposure and HLA in healthy donors. The PCR contained 60 Vbeta and 13 Jbeta primers. TCRdb keeps only in-frame clones here, not all; method: immunoSEQ multiplex PCR. This sample yields 75,000 to 90,000 clones, of which 78% are seen a single time; about 5.5% belongs to the top ten. Sequences were obtained from PBMCs. These TCRs come from a male donor in good health and CMV-seropositive.

The chain has TRBV7-9 and TRBJ2-2; no reliable D call. The CDR3 consists of 14 residues. V lost 1 base to trimming and J lost 7 bases, with 10 bases between them. Germline V CDR1 and CDR2: SEHNR, FQNEAQ (reference sequence). The CDR3 sequence: CASSLDQVVGELFF. In DNA form, the CDR3 reads TGTGCCAGCAGCTTAGACCAGGTGGTCGGGGAGCTGTTTTTT. Full variable domain (remainder filled in from reference TRBV7-9 and TRBJ2-2): DTGVSQNPRHKITKRGQNVTFRCDPISEHNRLYWYRQTLGQGPEFLTYFQNEAQLEKSRLLSDRFSAERPKGSFSTLEIQRTEQGDSAMYLCASSLDQVVGELFFGEGSRLTVL.

The chain has TRBV7-2 and TRBJ1-1; the match to TRBD1 covers 8 bases. The trim removed 3 bases at V and 10 bases at J, leaving 13 bases unmatched. The CDR3 contains 15 residues. Germline CDR1 and CDR2: SGHTA and FQGNSA. CDR3 nucleotide sequence: TGTGCCAGCAGCTTTCGTCAGGGGGCGATTGCTGGAGCTTTCTTT. This translates into CASSFRQGAIAGAFF.

The chain uses TRBV10-3 and TRBJ2-5; the match to TRBD1 covers 9 bases. TRBJ2-7 matches the DNA end more closely, so the J call is doubtful. Germline V lookup: CDR1 ENHRY, CDR2 SYGVKD. The CDR3 has 14 amino acids. CDR3 residues: CAIGTLGQGYEQYF. CDR3 nucleotide sequence: TGTGCCATCGGAACGTTGGGACAGGGCTACGAGCAGTACTTC.

J is TRBJ2-5 and V is TRBV28; D perhaps matches TRBD1 (5 bases). From germline, CDR1 is MDHEN and CDR2 SYDVKM. The CDR3 loop spans 17 amino acids. Trimming removed 6 bases from V and 0 bases from J, with 20 bases in between. CDR3 in DNA: TGTGCCAGCAGCTCTCCCGCGAGACAGATGTACCAAGAGACCCAGTACTTC. It specifies CASSSPARQMYQETQYF. Supplemented by reference TRBV28 and TRBJ2-5, the full variable domain reads DVKVTQSSRYLVKRTGEKVFLECVQDMDHENMFWYRQDPGLGLRLIYFSYDVKMKEKGDIPEGYSVSREKKERFSLILESASTNQTSMYLCASSSPARQMYQETQYFGPGTRLLVL.

The genes are TRBV5-1 and TRBJ1-2; D remains ambiguous. The V gene lost 6 bases and the J gene lost 5 bases, with 17 bases spanning the gap. Germline values: CDR1 SGHRS, CDR2 YFSETQ. The CDR3 is made up of 14 amino acids. As DNA, the CDR3 is TGCGCCAGCACCCGCTTGCCTGGGGAGTATGGCTACACCTTC. Translated: CASTRLPGEYGYTF.

This chain uses TRBV28 with TRBJ2-6; D is undetermined. Trimming stripped 5 bases from V and 4 bases from J, with 9 bases between. The CDR3 is 14 residues long. Per germline, CDR1 MDHEN and CDR2 SYDVKM. The CDR3 DNA reads TGTGCCAGCAGTCCGAGGATGGGGGCCAACGTCCTGACTTTC. This translates into CASSPRMGANVLTF.

The rearrangement joins TRBV28 to TRBJ1-1, with D possibly matching TRBD1 (6 bases). The CDR3 runs to 15 residues. Germline CDR1 and CDR2: MDHEN and SYDVKM. V was cut by 6 bases and J by 8 bases, with 22 bases left in between. This CDR3 reads CASRTLGGGWVEAFF. The DNA for the CDR3 is TGTGCCAGCAGAACCTTGGGCGGGGGCTGGGTAGAAGCTTTCTTT.

The gene calls are TRBV6-5 and TRBJ2-1; TRBD2 matches at 7 bases. The CDR3 totals 16 residues. Germline V gene lookup returns CDR1 MNHEY and CDR2 SVGAGI. V lost 0 bases, J lost 5 bases, and 7 bases stayed unmatched. The CDR3 DNA reads as TGTGCCAGCAGTTACTCGGGGCTAGCGGTCAACAATGAGCAGTTCTTC. Protein sequence: CASSYSGLAVNNEQFF.

The chain employs TRBV5-1 and TRBJ1-2; 10 nucleotides agree with TRBD1. V shed 1 base, J shed 6 bases, and the junction held 3 bases outside the gene matches. CDR1 and CDR2 (germline): SGHRS, YFSETQ. This CDR3 spans 14 amino acids. CDR3 in DNA: TGCGCCAGCAGCTTGCGCGGACAGGGGGATGGCTACACCTTC. Translating it yields CASSLRGQGDGYTF.

This rearrangement joins TRBV2 to TRBJ2-1; maybe TRBD2 (6 bases). Deletions cut 6 bases from V and 5 bases from J, with 17 bases between. The CDR3 has 15 residues. CDR1 and CDR2 from the germline V gene are SNHLY and FYNNEI. The CDR3 bases are TGTGCCAGCAGGTCGGGAAGCGGGCCCAACAATGAGCAGTTCTTC. Translation gives CASRSGSGPNNEQFF.